The following is a T cell receptor (beta chain) sequence with its context. Its target is unknown. The record originates from a study of T cell repertoires in cytomegalovirus infection. This CDR3 is built from 18 residues. V lost 6 bases, J lost 1 base, and 24 bases lay in between. Germline V gene data show CDR1 as LNHDA and CDR2 as SQIVND (reference sequence). TCRdb reprocessed the reads with MiXCR, giving one entry per CDR3 protein. The repertoire holds roughly 340,000 distinct CDR3 sequences, with about 29% as singletons. The chain employs TRBV19 and TRBJ2-5; D is ambiguous. The origin of this receptor is a human donor in good health (CMV status not recorded). Some clones in this sample may be carry-over from other donors' samples. The input for sequencing was cultured PBMCs, taken from culture after CMV antigen stimulation. The CDR3 loop reads CASSAWTANLGIQETQYF. The CDR3 DNA reads TGTGCCAGTAGCGCCTGGACCGCAAATCTGGGGATCCAAGAGACCCAGTACTTC.